This T cell receptor beta chain appears in the sequencing data of a study of T cells in tumors after PD-1 blockade. Method: immunoSEQ multiplex PCR; TCRdb's copy keeps in-frame clones and lacks some. The sample includes tens of thousands of clones, roughly 78% of them seen just once. CDR1 is MDHEN and CDR2 is SYDVKM in the germline V gene. The CDR3 totals 14 residues. Broader study findings: Some novel exhausted tumor clones appeared in pre-treatment blood, suggesting peripheral recruitment.

Tumor or blood genomic DNA was sequenced, with inputs of about 550 ng to 6,004 ng. As concerns this clone: The antigen is undetermined. Germline is not matched at one junction end, which may reflect a read error.

The origin of this receptor is a human donor with basal cell carcinoma. The sample here was PBMCs, taken before anti-PD-1 treatment. The rearrangement links TRBV28 to TRBJ2-2; TRBD2 might be the D (5 bases). CDR3 loop: CASRKGREHRGAVF. As DNA, the CDR3 is TGTGCCAGCCGAAAGGGTCGCGAACACCGGGGAGCTGTTTTT.